This T cell receptor beta chain emerged from a study of control samples from healthy donors and cancer patients (dated by TCRdb to between 2020 and 2021). Comment on this clone: Its antigen has not been determined. No qualities accompany the bases; no much larger clone lies one base away.

CDR3 length: 13 amino acids, cysteine to phenylalanine. Of all the DNA, just the CDR3 is kept, 39 bases in frame from base 1. Trimming removed 6 bases from V and 4 bases from J; the gene matches leave 4 bases unexplained. Library creation used the immunoSEQ multiplex PCR assay. Imported from immuneACCESS, the table was reduced by TCRdb to in-frame sequences with V and J called. These copies leave out some clones; in studies compared against another copy, an unresolved V gene accounts for under half, and the cause of the remainder is not known. Across this sample there are just over 90,000 clones, with about 88% seen only once. About 1.3% of the sample belongs to the ten largest clones.

Sequences were obtained from blood. The receptor chain draws on TRBV12-3 or TRBV12-4 and TRBJ2-3; TRBD1 matches 7 bases in the middle. The receptor's source is a woman in her 50s in good health. This receptor has the CDR3 CASRTGWADTQYF. The DNA reads as follows: TGTGCCAGCAGGACAGGGTGGGCAGATACGCAGTATTTT.